This TCR beta chain was identified in a study of T cell changes during pregnancy in multiple sclerosis. Some clones are missing from TCRdb's copy, which holds only in-frame ones; the method was immunoSEQ multiplex PCR. This sample has tens of thousands of clones, with about nine tenths found just once. This TCR was recovered from a female donor with multiple sclerosis, enrolled in a pregnancy study. Sequenced here: CD4+ T cells from peripheral blood mononuclear cells, sampled in the second trimester of pregnancy.

The CDR3 spells CASSLSYGYTF. The CDR3 DNA sequence: TGTGCCAGCAGCCTTTCCTATGGCTACACCTTC. The chain recombines TRBV5-6 with TRBJ1-2; D remains ambiguous. Trimming stripped 4 bases from V and 4 bases from J, with 5 bases between. The length of the CDR3 is 11 residues. The germline gives CDR1 SGHDT, CDR2 YYEEEE.